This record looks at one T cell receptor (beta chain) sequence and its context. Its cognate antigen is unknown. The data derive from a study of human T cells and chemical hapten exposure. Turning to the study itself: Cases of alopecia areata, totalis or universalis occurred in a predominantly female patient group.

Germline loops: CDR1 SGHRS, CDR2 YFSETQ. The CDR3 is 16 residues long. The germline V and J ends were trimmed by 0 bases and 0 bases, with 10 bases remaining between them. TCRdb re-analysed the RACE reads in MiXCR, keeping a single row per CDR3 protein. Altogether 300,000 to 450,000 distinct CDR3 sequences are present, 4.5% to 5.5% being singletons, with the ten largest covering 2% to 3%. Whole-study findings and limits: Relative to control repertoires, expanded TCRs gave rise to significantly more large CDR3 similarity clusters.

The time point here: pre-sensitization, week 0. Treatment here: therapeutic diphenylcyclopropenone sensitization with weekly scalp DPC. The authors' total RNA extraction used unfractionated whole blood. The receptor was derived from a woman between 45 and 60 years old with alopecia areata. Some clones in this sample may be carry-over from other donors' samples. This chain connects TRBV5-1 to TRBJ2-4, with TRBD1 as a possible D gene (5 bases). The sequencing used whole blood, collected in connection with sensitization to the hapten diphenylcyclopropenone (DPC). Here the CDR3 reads CASSLDRLIAKNIQYF. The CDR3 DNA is TGCGCCAGCAGCTTGGACAGGTTAATAGCCAAAAACATTCAGTACTTC.